This T cell receptor (beta chain) is drawn from a study of beta chain features in type 1 diabetes. Blood was collected once per donor into heparin, averaging about 116 mL. Study results and limitations: Type 1 diabetes patients showed a moderate but significant shortening of TCRB CDR3s in all four CD4+ subsets. No resolution was reached here on whether HLA type influences TCRB rearrangement.

Sequenced material consisted of expressed TCRB transcripts (all of the isolated RNA was reverse transcribed). Roughly 3.5 million reads per sample were averaged for naive, central memory and regulatory samples. The assay was immunoSEQ multiplex PCR, and TCRdb's table has in-frame clones only and misses some. The table includes hundreds of thousands of clones, around 15% detected once. Germline CDR1 is SGHRS and CDR2 is YFSETQ. The ends lost 4 bases at V and 3 bases at J; junction bases unmatched: 9. The CDR3 consists of 16 residues. This clone was counted only a few times. Antigen specificity is unknown.

The sample taken for sequencing was naive CD4+ T cells from blood. This rearrangement joins TRBV5-1 to TRBJ2-2; 7 nucleotides align to TRBD1. This TCR was sampled from a man aged 18 to 30 with type 1 diabetes. CDR3 nucleotide sequence: TGCGCCAGCAGCCCAACCGGGACAGAGCACACCGGGGAGCTGTTTTTT. Its translation is CASSPTGTEHTGELFF. The full variable domain, with the rest looked up from reference TRBV5-1 and TRBJ2-2, is KAGVTQTPRYLIKTRGQQVTLSCSPISGHRSVSWYQQTPGQGLQFLFEYFSETQRNKGNFPGRFSGRQFSNSRSEMNVSTLELGDSALYLCASSPTGTEHTGELFFGEGSRLTVL.